This T cell receptor (beta chain) was found in a study of CD8 T cells in Susac syndrome. With regard to this clonotype: Its antigen remains unknown.

Study conclusions and caveats: As acknowledged by the study, its TCR sequencing and HLA analysis included a relatively small number of individuals.

After extraction with the RNeasy kit, about 0.45 to 1 ug of the RNA was reverse transcribed using random hexamers. Across 54 Vbeta and 13 Jbeta, immunoSEQ multiplex PCR amplified TCR beta CDR3. TCRdb re-analysed the immunoSEQ multiplex PCR reads in MiXCR, keeping a single row per CDR3 protein. The sample lists about 210,000 distinct CDR3 sequences, about 95% occurring once. The sequenced target, TCR beta, came from blood CD8+ and CD4+ T cells. The multiple sclerosis control group comprised treatment-naive patients with stable or active relapsing-remitting disease. The CDR3 covers 14 residues. Germline CDR1 LNHDA, CDR2 SQIVND (reference sequence). Trimming removed 6 bases at V and 0 bases at J, with 11 bases between.

V gene TRBV19 combines with J gene TRBJ1-1; no clear D gene. This sequence originates from a human donor with multiple sclerosis. Material: CD4+ T cells from PBMCs. This CDR3 is CASSPTGMNTEAFF. In DNA form, the CDR3 reads TGTGCCAGTAGCCCTACGGGCATGAACACTGAAGCTTTCTTT.